This T cell receptor (beta chain) was identified in a study of shared clonotypes between healthy human individuals. A split of CD4+ cells into CD45RA+ naive and CD45RA-negative memory subsets was performed. Germline-derived CDR1 and CDR2 are SQVTM and ANQGSEA. V was trimmed by 7 bases and J by 3 bases, leaving 18 bases between them. CDR3 size: 14 residues. At a deep level, the assay was run. Authors' data handling: ImmunoSEQ output lacked quality scores and full-length reads, limiting matched filtering. Clones were sequenced by immunoSEQ multiplex PCR, and TCRdb holds only the in-frame ones, with some missing. Clonal size and the V and J genes are those of that table, whereas D and trimming came from the DNA. The sample has a few million clones, approximately 95% seen once. Study-level findings and limits: Naive subsets tended to show greater estimated richness than memory subsets.

As for this clone: Its target is unknown.

The sequence was obtained from a man between 18 and 35 years old in good health. Some clones in this sample may be carry-over from other donors' samples. Material: naive CD4+ T cells from PBMCs. Subset noted: CD45RA+ positively selected. The genes are TRBV29-1 and TRBJ2-5; D perhaps matches TRBD2 (5 bases). DNA of the CDR3: TGCAGCGCTATCGACACGGGAAGGAAAGAGACCCAGTACTTC. Translation: CSAIDTGRKETQYF.